What follows are 18 T cell receptor beta chains derived from one specimen sequenced in a study of T cell responses to AZD1222 COVID-19 vaccine (dated by TCRdb to the early 2020s). Library method: the immunoSEQ multiplex PCR assay. TCRdb re-hosts the immuneACCESS table, in-frame sequences only. Its copies lack some clones; in the studies checked, an unresolved V gene accounts for under half of them, and the cause for the rest is not known. The sample table contains approximately 110,000 clones; only one count was recorded for around 89% of them. About 2.5% of the sample belongs to the ten largest clones. The time point label for this specimen denotes: baseline before first vaccination. The specimen comprised peripheral blood, sampled on day 0 of AZD1222 vaccination. These TCRs come from an adult in good health.

The genes are TRBV19 and TRBJ1-5; the D gene is possibly TRBD1 (5 bases). V was trimmed by 3 bases and J by 2 bases, leaving 8 bases between them. The CDR3 loop spans 14 amino acids. Germline V gene lookup returns CDR1 LNHDA and CDR2 SQIVND (reference sequence). CDR3 sequence reads: CASSILGRNQPQHF. In nucleotides, the CDR3 is TGTGCCAGTAGTATTTTGGGGCGCAATCAGCCCCAGCATTTT.

The V gene is TRBV5-1, the J gene TRBJ1-4, with D perhaps TRBD1 (5 bases). This CDR3 contains 15 residues. V shed 0 bases and J shed 8 bases, with 14 bases lying between them. Germline loops: CDR1 SGHRS, CDR2 YFSETQ. This CDR3 is CASSLVRGSGEKLFF. The CDR3 bases are TGCGCCAGCAGCTTGGTTCGGGGGTCGGGGGAAAAACTGTTTTTT.

There are a few counts of this clone. The chain combines TRBV9 with TRBJ1-3, with D maybe TRBD1 (5 bases). The germline CDR1 and CDR2 sequences are SGDLS and YYNGEE. V gave up 4 bases and J gave up 4 bases, with 15 bases separating them. The CDR3 length is 15 residues. CDR3 in amino acids: CASSSDTLFGNTIYF. In nucleotides, the CDR3 is TGTGCCAGCAGCTCGGACACGCTTTTCGGAAACACCATATATTTT.

The V and J genes are TRBV5-5 and TRBJ2-1; D gene uncertain. The germline gives CDR1 SGHKS, CDR2 YYEKEE (reference sequence). This CDR3 region has 12 residues. The V gene lost 4 bases and the J gene lost 8 bases, with 10 bases spanning the gap. This CDR3 is CASSLLRDEQFF. Written as DNA, the CDR3 is TGTGCCAGCAGCCTTCTAAGGGATGAGCAGTTCTTC.

The chain links TRBV3-1 (or the pseudogene TRBV3-2) to TRBJ1-1; perhaps TRBD1 as D (6 bases). Germline values: CDR1 LGHDT, CDR2 YNNKEL (reference sequence). Trimming left V 6 bases short and J 8 bases short, with 10 bases between. The CDR3 sequence is 11 residues long. CDR3 sequence (DNA): TGTGCCAGCAGGGGGGCAGGGGAAGCTTTCTTT. Its translation is CASRGAGEAFF.

About this clone itself: This CDR3 is also generated by other DNA sequences in the sample. The gene calls are TRBV5-1 and TRBJ1-1, with D unresolved. Germline CDR1 SGHRS, CDR2 YFSETQ. This CDR3 region has 14 residues. V lost 0 bases, J lost 0 bases, and 6 bases lay in between. The CDR3 nucleotides are TGCGCCAGCAGCTTGGGTGGCATGAACACTGAAGCTTTCTTT. Its translation: CASSLGGMNTEAFF.

The rearrangement joins TRBV5-6 to TRBJ2-1; TRBD2 is a possible D gene (6 bases). Germline CDR1 reads SGHDT; CDR2 reads YYEEEE. The CDR3 extends over 17 amino acids. Trimming cost V 4 bases and J 2 bases, with 19 bases left between them. CDR3 DNA sequence: TGTGCCAGCAGCCCACTTGGGGGGAGTCGTGCCTACAATGAGCAGTTCTTC. Its protein is CASSPLGGSRAYNEQFF.

The gene calls are TRBV29-1 and TRBJ1-1; D is unresolved. The CDR3 is made up of 14 amino acids. Deletions cut 7 bases from V and 7 bases from J, with 22 bases between. Germline V gives CDR1 SQVTM, CDR2 ANQGSEA. The CDR3 nucleotides read TGCAGCGCCGGCGGGATGGCGCGGTTCGGTGAAGCTTTCTTT. This gives the protein CSAGGMARFGEAFF.

The chain joins TRBV5-4 to TRBJ2-6; no clear D gene. V shed 4 bases and J shed 9 bases, with 23 bases lying between them. Germline V gene sequence: CDR1 SGHNT, CDR2 YYREEE (reference sequence). CDR3 length equals 17 residues. CDR3 in amino acids: CASSRGGVSKADNVLTF. The CDR3 DNA sequence: TGTGCCAGCAGCCGAGGTGGGGTGAGTAAGGCTGACAACGTCCTGACTTTC.

The chain uses TRBV10-2 and TRBJ2-7, with unresolved D. CDR3 length: 15 amino acids. Germline V gives CDR1 WSHSY, CDR2 SAAADI. Trimming took off 6 bases at V and 1 base at J, with 16 bases between the two ends. The CDR3 nucleotides read TGCGCCAGCAGCCTTCCTTCGAGGCAGTCCTACGAGCAGTACTTC. Translating gives CASSLPSRQSYEQYF.

The chain carries TRBV28 and TRBJ2-7; D unclear. V was clipped by 7 bases and J by 6 bases, with 22 bases between them. The germline gives CDR1 MDHEN, CDR2 SYDVKM. This CDR3 spans 15 amino acids. CDR3 region: CASTTSPGRKTEQYF. For the CDR3, the DNA is TGTGCCAGCACCACATCGCCTGGTCGGAAGACCGAGCAGTACTTC.

V and J are TRBV28 and TRBJ2-5; 10 nucleotides line up with TRBD1. Germline V gives CDR1 MDHEN, CDR2 SYDVKM. Trimming cost V 6 bases and J 5 bases; bases outside gene matches: 9. The CDR3 contains 15 residues. The CDR3 sequence is CASSLGTGVWETQYF. CDR3 nucleotide sequence: TGTGCCAGCAGCCTCGGGACAGGGGTTTGGGAGACCCAGTACTTC.

This rearrangement joins TRBV28 to TRBJ1-6, with 7 bases that match TRBD1. Germline CDR1 MDHEN, CDR2 SYDVKM. V lost 7 bases, J lost 9 bases, and 12 bases stayed unmatched. The length of the CDR3 is 15 residues. The CDR3 loop is CASKDRRGESSPLHF. The CDR3 nucleotides are TGTGCCAGCAAGGACAGGCGGGGGGAAAGTTCACCCCTCCACTTT.

The rearrangement joins TRBV6-2 or TRBV6-3 to TRBJ2-3, with D maybe TRBD1 (5 bases). Per the germline V gene, CDR1 is MNHEY and CDR2 is SVGEGT. CDR3 size: 14 residues. V shed 5 bases and J shed 0 bases, with 9 bases lying between them. In nucleotides, the CDR3 is TGTGCCAGCAGTCTACAGGTCAGCACAGATACGCAGTATTTT. The encoded protein is CASSLQVSTDTQYF.

This rearrangement joins TRBV19 to TRBJ2-1; perhaps TRBD2 as D (7 bases). The CDR3 extends over 15 amino acids. The germline CDR1 and CDR2 sequences are LNHDA and SQIVND (reference sequence). V lost 6 bases and J lost 3, with 15 bases in between. CDR3 in amino acids: CASRLGGGVYNEQFF. For the CDR3, the DNA is TGTGCCAGTAGACTCGGAGGGGGGGTCTACAATGAGCAGTTCTTC. Complete variable domain (other parts from reference TRBV19 and TRBJ2-1): DGGITQSPKYLFRKEGQNVTLSCEQNLNHDAMYWYRQDPGQGLRLIYYSQIVNDFQKGDIAEGYSVSREKKESFPLTVTSAQKNPTAFYLCASRLGGGVYNEQFFGPGTRLTVL.

The chain recombines TRBV5-4 with TRBJ2-1, with 8 positions matching TRBD2. The V segment lost 3 bases and the J segment 0 bases; nucleotides outside the gene matches: 2. CDR3 size: 15 residues. Germline loops: CDR1 SGHNT, CDR2 YYREEE (reference sequence). In DNA form, the CDR3 reads TGTGCCAGCAGCTCGGGGGGGAGCTCCTACAATGAGCAGTTCTTC. Translated, it gives CASSSGGSSYNEQFF.

The chain uses TRBV5-4 and TRBJ1-2; D unresolved. Germline V gene sequence: CDR1 SGHNT, CDR2 YYREEE (reference sequence). V was shortened by 3 bases and J by 4 bases, with 22 bases between the two germline ends. The CDR3 extends over 17 amino acids. CDR3 coding DNA: TGTGCCAGCAGCTCGAGGATCGGCGGACCATACGGCTATGGCTACACCTTC. This codes for CASSSRIGGPYGYGYTF.

The chain is built from TRBV10-3 and TRBJ2-1; TRBD2 might be the D (6 bases). CDR1 and CDR2 from the germline V gene are ENHRY and SYGVKD. The CDR3 has 16 residues. V lost 7 bases, J lost 2 bases, and 18 bases lay in between. CDR3: CAINARETKAYNEQFF. For the CDR3, the DNA is TGTGCCATCAATGCGCGGGAAACCAAGGCCTACAATGAGCAGTTCTTC.